These T cell receptor beta chains were read from a single sample in a study of T-cell memory formation after mild COVID-19. TCRdb analysed the 5' RACE reads with MiXCR anew, one entry per CDR3 protein. The table records hundreds of thousands of distinct CDR3 sequences, about 18% of them present only once. Sequenced: PBMCs or a T cell subset sorted from them (not recorded which). The source is an adult woman who had mild COVID-19 (a few samples of this study predate the infection). Cell type and time point are not known. Both conserved end residues are part of each CDR3. Each record gives: V gene, clone size, J gene, D gene, CDR3 protein, CDR3 DNA. The D gene is left open where the match is weak. The size entry is marked missing in some rows and otherwise reads once, few, many or a size class.

TRBV7-2	.	TRBJ2-5	.	CASSYGLLVRETQYF	TGTGCCAGCAGCTACGGTCTCCTGGTTCGAGAGACCCAGTACTTC
TRBV24-1	.	TRBJ2-1	.	CATSAFQANNEQFF	TGTGCCACCAGTGCATTTCAGGCTAACAATGAGCAGTTCTTC
TRBV12-3/TRBV12-4	few	TRBJ2-1	.	CASSKKSSYNEQFF	TGTGCCAGCAGTAAAAAAAGCTCCTACAATGAGCAGTTCTTC
TRBV6-2/TRBV6-3	.	TRBJ1-1	TRBD1	CASSYGQGTSEAFF	TGTGCCAGCAGTTACGGACAGGGGACCTCAGAAGCTTTCTTT
TRBV25-1	.	TRBJ2-5	TRBD1	CASSEYPAGGQRGETQYF	TGTGCCAGCAGTGAATATCCGGCAGGGGGCCAAAGAGGAGAGACCCAGTACTTC
TRBV12-3/TRBV12-4	few	TRBJ2-3	TRBD1	CASSVGQGTSDTQYF	TGTGCCAGCAGCGTCGGACAGGGGACATCCGATACGCAGTATTTT
TRBV7-9	.	TRBJ2-3	.	CASRKEGTTDTQYF	TGTGCCAGCAGGAAGGAGGGGACCACAGATACGCAGTATTTT
TRBV4-1	few	TRBJ2-3	TRBD2	CASRPRTSEFGDTQYF	TGCGCCAGCAGACCCCGGACTAGCGAATTCGGGGATACGCAGTATTTT
TRBV4-1	few	TRBJ1-2	.	CASSPAVNYGYTF	TGCGCCAGCAGCCCAGCGGTTAACTATGGCTACACCTTC
TRBV5-1	.	TRBJ2-1	TRBD2	CASSWGTSGPYNEQFF	TGCGCCAGCAGCTGGGGGACTAGCGGGCCGTACAATGAGCAGTTCTTC
TRBV7-9	.	TRBJ2-5	.	CASSLRGHQETQYF	TGTGCCAGCAGCTTACGAGGGCACCAAGAGACCCAGTACTTC
TRBV9	few	TRBJ2-3	.	CASSAPRLHTQYF	TGTGCCAGCAGCGCCCCCCGTTTGCATACGCAGTATTTT
TRBV5-1	few	TRBJ2-1	TRBD2	CASSLVAGATYNEQFF	TGCGCCAGCAGCTTGGTAGCGGGGGCGACGTACAATGAGCAGTTCTTC
TRBV5-1	few	TRBJ1-2	.	CASSLTRDTFYGYTF	TGCGCCAGCAGCTTGACCCGGGACACCTTCTATGGCTACACCTTC
TRBV29-1	many	TRBJ1-1	.	CSVGISGLNTEAFF	TGCAGCGTTGGGATTTCGGGGCTGAACACTGAAGCTTTCTTT
TRBV21-1	.	TRBJ1-1	.	CASSKMERRSNTEAFF	TGTGCCAGCAGCAAAATGGAAAGGCGTTCGAACACTGAAGCTTTCTTT
TRBV7-9	.	TRBJ2-1	.	CASSFTGSNEQFF	TGTGCCAGCAGCTTTACAGGGTCGAATGAGCAGTTCTTC
TRBV4-3	.	TRBJ2-1	.	CASSQGVKGAPYNEQFF	TGCGCCAGCAGTCAAGGGGTCAAGGGAGCTCCCTACAATGAGCAGTTCTTC
TRBV7-9	.	TRBJ2-1	.	CASSSPRGRDSYNEQFF	TGTGCCAGCAGCTCCCCCCGGGGAAGGGACTCCTACAATGAGCAGTTCTTC
TRBV29-1	.	TRBJ1-2	.	CSVDKQWVADGYTF	TGCAGCGTTGATAAACAGTGGGTAGCGGATGGCTACACCTTC
TRBV7-9	.	TRBJ2-2	.	CASSFVSPGELFF	TGTGCCAGCAGCTTCGTCTCCCCCGGGGAGCTGTTTTTT
TRBV19	.	TRBJ1-2	TRBD1	CASSPRTGWDYGYTF	TGTGCCAGTAGCCCCCGGACAGGGTGGGACTATGGCTACACCTTC
TRBV5-6	.	TRBJ2-7	TRBD2	CASSSTSGPTYEQYF	TGTGCCAGCAGCTCAACTAGCGGGCCAACCTACGAGCAGTACTTC
TRBV24-1	few	TRBJ2-1	.	CATSDLVQQFF	TGTGCCACCAGTGATTTGGTACAGCAGTTCTTC
TRBV28	.	TRBJ2-1	TRBD2	CASSSSAGAYNEQFF	TGTGCCAGCAGTTCATCAGCGGGAGCCTACAATGAGCAGTTCTTC
TRBV7-7	.	TRBJ2-2	.	CGSGQMNTGELFF	TGTGGAAGCGGACAGATGAACACCGGGGAGCTGTTTTTT
TRBV6-2/TRBV6-3	.	TRBJ2-7	.	CASSYPYGGVSYEQYF	TGTGCCAGCAGTTACCCGTACGGCGGGGTGAGCTACGAGCAGTACTTC
TRBV7-6	few	TRBJ1-1	.	CASSLASQMNTEAFF	TGTGCCAGCAGCTTAGCATCCCAAATGAACACTGAAGCTTTCTTT
TRBV12-3/TRBV12-4	few	TRBJ2-1	TRBD2	CASRRTSGGNEQFF	TGTGCCAGCCGCCGGACTAGCGGGGGCAATGAGCAGTTCTTC
TRBV5-5	.	TRBJ2-6	.	CASSSFNSGPGANVLTF	TGTGCCAGCAGCTCATTCAACTCAGGGCCTGGGGCCAACGTCCTGACTTTC
TRBV24-1	few	TRBJ1-2	.	CATSDTNYGYTF	TGTGCCACCAGTGATACAAACTATGGCTACACCTTC
TRBV6-5	few	TRBJ2-2	.	CASSWQGTNTGELFF	TGTGCCAGCAGTTGGCAGGGCACGAACACCGGGGAGCTGTTTTTT
TRBV12-3/TRBV12-4	few	TRBJ1-2	TRBD1	CASSLTGDGYGYTF	TGTGCCAGCAGTTTAACAGGGGATGGCTATGGCTACACCTTC
TRBV20-1	.	TRBJ2-3	TRBD2	CSASIAGDTQYF	TGCAGTGCCAGTATAGCGGGTGATACGCAGTATTTT
TRBV20-1	few	TRBJ2-3	.	CSASVGGTDTQYF	TGCAGTGCTAGCGTGGGGGGCACAGATACGCAGTATTTT
TRBV7-9	.	TRBJ1-6	.	CASSSQMLSGSPLHF	TGTGCCAGCAGCTCCCAGATGCTTAGTGGGTCACCCCTCCACTTT